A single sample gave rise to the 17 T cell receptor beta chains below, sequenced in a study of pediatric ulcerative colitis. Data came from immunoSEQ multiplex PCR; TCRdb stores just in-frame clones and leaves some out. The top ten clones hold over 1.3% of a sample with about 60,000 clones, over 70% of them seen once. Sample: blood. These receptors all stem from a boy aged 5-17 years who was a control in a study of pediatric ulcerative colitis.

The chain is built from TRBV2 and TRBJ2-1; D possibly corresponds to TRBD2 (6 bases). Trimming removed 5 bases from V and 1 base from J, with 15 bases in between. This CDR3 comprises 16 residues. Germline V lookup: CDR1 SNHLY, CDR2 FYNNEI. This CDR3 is CASSWRVIESYNEQFF. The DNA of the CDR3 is TGTGCCAGCAGTTGGAGGGTCATTGAGTCCTACAATGAGCAGTTCTTC.

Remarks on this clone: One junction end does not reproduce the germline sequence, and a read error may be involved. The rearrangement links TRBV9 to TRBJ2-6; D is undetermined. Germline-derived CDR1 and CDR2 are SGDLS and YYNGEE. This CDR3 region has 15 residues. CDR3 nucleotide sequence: TGTGCCAGCGGCGTAGTAAGGTCTGGGGCCAACGTCCTGACTTTC. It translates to CASGVVRSGANVLTF.

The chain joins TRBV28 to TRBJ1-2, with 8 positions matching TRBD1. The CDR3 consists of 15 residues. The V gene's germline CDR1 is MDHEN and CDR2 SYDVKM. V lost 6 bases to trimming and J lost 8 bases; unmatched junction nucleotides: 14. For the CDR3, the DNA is TGTGCCAGCAGCGAAAGCCCGACAGGGGTAGAAGGCTACACCTTC. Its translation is CASSESPTGVEGYTF.

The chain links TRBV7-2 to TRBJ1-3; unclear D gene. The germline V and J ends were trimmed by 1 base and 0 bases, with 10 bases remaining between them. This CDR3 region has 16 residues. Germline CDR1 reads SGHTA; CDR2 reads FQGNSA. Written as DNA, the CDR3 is TGTGCCAGCAGCTTAGTAGTGGGCAACTCTGGAAACACCATATATTTT. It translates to CASSLVVGNSGNTIYF.

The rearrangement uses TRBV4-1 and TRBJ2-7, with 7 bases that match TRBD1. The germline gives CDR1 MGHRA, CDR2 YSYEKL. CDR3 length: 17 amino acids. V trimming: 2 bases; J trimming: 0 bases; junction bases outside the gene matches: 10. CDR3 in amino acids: CASSQRIQGPSSYEQYF. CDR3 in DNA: TGCGCCAGCAGCCAAAGAATACAGGGGCCAAGCTCCTACGAGCAGTACTTC.

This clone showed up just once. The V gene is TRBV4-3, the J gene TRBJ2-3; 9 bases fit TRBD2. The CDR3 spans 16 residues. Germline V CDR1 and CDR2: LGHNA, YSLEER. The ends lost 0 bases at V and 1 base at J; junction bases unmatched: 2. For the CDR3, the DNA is TGCGCCAGCAGCCAAGATTCTAGCGGGGGCACAGATACGCAGTATTTT. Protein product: CASSQDSSGGTDTQYF.

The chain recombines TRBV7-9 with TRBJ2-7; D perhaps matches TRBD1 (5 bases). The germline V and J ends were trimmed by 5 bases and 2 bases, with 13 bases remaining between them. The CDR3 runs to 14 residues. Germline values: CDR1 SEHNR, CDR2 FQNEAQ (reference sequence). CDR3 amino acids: CASSAMQGTYEQYF. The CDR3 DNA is TGTGCCAGCAGCGCGATGCAGGGAACCTACGAGCAGTACTTC.

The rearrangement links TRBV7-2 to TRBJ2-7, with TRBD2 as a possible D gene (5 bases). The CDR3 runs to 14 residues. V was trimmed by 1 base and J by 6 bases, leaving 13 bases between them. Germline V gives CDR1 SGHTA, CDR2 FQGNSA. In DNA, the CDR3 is TGTGCCAGCAGCTTAGTGCTCCGGGGATGCGAGCAGTACTTC. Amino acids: CASSLVLRGCEQYF.

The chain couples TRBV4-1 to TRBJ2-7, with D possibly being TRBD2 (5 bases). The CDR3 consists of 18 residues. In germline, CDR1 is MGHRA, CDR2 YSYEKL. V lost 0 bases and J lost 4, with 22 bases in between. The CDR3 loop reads CASSQDDWYSGYRYEQYF. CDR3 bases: TGCGCCAGCAGCCAAGATGATTGGTATTCGGGGTATCGGTACGAGCAGTACTTC.

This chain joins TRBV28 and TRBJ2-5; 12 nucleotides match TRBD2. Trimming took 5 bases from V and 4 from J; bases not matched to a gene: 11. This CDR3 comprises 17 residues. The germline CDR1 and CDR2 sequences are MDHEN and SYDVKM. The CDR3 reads CASSPNRLAGGSETQYF. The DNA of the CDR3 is TGTGCCAGCAGTCCGAACCGGCTAGCGGGAGGGTCAGAGACCCAGTACTTC.

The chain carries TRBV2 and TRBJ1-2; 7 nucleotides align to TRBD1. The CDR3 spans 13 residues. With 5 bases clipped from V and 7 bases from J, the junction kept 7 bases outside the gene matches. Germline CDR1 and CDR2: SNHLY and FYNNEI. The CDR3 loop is CASSPQGGSGYTF. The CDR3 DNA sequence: TGTGCCAGCAGTCCCCAGGGGGGATCTGGCTACACCTTC.

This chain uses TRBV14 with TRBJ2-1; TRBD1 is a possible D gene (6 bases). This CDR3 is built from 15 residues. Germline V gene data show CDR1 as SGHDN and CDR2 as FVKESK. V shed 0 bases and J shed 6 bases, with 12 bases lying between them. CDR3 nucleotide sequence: TGTGCCAGCAGCCAAGACAGGGGTTTTATCAATGAGCAGTTCTTC. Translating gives CASSQDRGFINEQFF.

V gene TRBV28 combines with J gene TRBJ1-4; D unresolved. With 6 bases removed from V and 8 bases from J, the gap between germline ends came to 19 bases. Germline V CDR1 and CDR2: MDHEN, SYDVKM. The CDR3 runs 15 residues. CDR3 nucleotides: TGTGCCAGCAGATTTTCCGGGTCCCAAACAGAAAAACTGTTTTTT. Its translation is CASRFSGSQTEKLFF.

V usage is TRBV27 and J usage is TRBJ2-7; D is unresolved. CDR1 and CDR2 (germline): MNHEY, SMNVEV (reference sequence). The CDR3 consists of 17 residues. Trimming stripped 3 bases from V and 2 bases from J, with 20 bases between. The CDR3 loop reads CASSFQSVAGQTYEQYF. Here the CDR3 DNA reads TGTGCCAGCAGTTTTCAATCTGTGGCAGGCCAAACCTACGAGCAGTACTTC.

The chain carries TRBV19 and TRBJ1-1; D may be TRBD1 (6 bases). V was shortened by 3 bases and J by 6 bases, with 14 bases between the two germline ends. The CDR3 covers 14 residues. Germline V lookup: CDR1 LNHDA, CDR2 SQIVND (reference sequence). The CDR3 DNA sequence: TGTGCCAGTAGTATTAGGAACAGGGCGGCTGAAGCTTTCTTT. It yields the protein CASSIRNRAAEAFF. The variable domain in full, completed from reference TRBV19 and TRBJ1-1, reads DGGITQSPKYLFRKEGQNVTLSCEQNLNHDAMYWYRQDPGQGLRLIYYSQIVNDFQKGDIAEGYSVSREKKESFPLTVTSAQKNPTAFYLCASSIRNRAAEAFFGQGTRLTVV.

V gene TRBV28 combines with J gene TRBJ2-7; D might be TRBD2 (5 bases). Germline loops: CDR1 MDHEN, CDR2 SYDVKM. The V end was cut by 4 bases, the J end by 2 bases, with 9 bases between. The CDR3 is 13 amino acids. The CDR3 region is CASSSPGAYEQYF. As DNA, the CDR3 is TGTGCCAGCAGTTCCCCCGGGGCCTACGAGCAGTACTTC.

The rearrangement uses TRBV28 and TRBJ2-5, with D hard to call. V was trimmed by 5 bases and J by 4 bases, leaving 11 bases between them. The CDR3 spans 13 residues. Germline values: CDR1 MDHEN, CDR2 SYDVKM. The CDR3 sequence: CASSRVSRETQYF. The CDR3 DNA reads TGTGCCAGCAGTCGAGTCAGTAGAGAGACCCAGTACTTC.